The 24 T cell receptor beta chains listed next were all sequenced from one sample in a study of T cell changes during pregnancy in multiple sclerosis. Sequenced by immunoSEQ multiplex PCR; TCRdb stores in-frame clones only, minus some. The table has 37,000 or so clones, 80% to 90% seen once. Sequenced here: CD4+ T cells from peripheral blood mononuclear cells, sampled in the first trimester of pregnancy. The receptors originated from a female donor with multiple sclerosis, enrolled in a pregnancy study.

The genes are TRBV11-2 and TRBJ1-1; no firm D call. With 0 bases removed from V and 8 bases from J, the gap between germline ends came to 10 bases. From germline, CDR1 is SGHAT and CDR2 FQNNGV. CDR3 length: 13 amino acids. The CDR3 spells CASSLDGSGEAFF. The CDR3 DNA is TGTGCCAGCAGCTTAGATGGTTCAGGAGAAGCTTTCTTT.

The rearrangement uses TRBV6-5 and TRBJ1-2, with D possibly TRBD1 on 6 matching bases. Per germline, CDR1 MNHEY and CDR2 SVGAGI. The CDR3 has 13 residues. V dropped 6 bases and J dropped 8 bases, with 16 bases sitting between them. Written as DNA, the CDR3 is TGTGCCAGCAGACCCGACAGGCGTAGCGGCTACACCTTC. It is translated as CASRPDRRSGYTF.

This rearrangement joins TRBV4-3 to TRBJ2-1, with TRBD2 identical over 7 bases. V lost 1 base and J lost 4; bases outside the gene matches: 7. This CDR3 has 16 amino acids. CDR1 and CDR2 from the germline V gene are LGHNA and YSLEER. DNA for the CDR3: TGCGCCAGCAGCCAAGTCTACCCGGGAGGTTACAATGAGCAGTTCTTC. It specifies CASSQVYPGGYNEQFF.

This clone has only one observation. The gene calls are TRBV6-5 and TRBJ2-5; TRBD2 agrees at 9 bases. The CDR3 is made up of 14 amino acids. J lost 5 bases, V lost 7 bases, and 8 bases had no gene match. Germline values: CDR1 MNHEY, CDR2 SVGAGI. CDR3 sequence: CASNPGLASETQYF. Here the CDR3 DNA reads TGTGCCAGCAACCCGGGACTAGCTTCTGAGACCCAGTACTTC.

CDR3 nucleotide sequence: TGTGCCAGCTCACCAGGGGCACCTAACACTGAAGCTTTCTTT. This codes for CASSPGAPNTEAFF. This chain uses TRBV18 with TRBJ1-1, with D perhaps matching TRBD1 (5 bases). The CDR3 has 14 residues. Germline V gene lookup returns CDR1 KGHSH and CDR2 LQKENI. V lost 2 bases and J lost 2, with 9 bases in between.

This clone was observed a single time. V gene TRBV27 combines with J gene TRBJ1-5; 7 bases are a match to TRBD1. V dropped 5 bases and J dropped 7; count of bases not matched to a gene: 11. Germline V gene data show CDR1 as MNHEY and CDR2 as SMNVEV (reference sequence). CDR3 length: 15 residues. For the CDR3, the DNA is TGTGCCAGCAGTAACGCCGGGACAGCTATCCAGCCCCAGCATTTT. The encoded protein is CASSNAGTAIQPQHF.

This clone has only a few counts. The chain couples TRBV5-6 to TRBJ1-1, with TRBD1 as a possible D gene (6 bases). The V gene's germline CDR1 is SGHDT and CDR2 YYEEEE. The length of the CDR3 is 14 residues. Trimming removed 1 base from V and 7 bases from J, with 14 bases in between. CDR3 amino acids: CASSLSGGTYEAFF. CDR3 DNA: TGTGCCAGCAGCTTGTCGGGGGGCACCTATGAAGCTTTCTTT.

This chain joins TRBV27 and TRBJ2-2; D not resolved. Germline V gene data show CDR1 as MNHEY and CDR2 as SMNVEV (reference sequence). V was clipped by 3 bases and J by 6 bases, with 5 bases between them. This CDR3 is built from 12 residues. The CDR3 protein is CASSFLAGELFF. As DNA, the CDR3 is TGTGCCAGCAGTTTTCTAGCCGGGGAGCTGTTTTTT.

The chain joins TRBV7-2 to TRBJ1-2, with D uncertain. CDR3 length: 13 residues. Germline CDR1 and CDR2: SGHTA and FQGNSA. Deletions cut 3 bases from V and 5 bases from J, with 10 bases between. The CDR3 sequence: CASSFSSEYGYTF. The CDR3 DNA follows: TGTGCCAGCAGCTTCTCCTCCGAGTATGGCTACACCTTC.

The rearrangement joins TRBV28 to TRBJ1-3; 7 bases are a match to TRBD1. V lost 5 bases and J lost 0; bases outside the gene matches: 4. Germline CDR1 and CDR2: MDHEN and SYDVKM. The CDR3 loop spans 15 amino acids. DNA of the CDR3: TGTGCCAGCAGTCTCGGGACAGCCTCTGGAAACACCATATATTTT. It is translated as CASSLGTASGNTIYF.

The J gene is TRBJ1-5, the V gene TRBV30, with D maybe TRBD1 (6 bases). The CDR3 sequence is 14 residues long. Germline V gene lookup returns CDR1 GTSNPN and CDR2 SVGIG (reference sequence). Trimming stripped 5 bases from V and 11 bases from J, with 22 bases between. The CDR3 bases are TGTGCCTGGTCAAATTACAGGGATTCCAGGGCCCAGCATTTT. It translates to CAWSNYRDSRAQHF.

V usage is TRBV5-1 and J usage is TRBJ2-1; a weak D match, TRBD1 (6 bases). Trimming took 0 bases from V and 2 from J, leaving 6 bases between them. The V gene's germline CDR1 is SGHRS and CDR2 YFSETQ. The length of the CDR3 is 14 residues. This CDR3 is CASSLGDTYNEQFF. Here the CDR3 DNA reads TGCGCCAGCAGCTTGGGGGACACCTACAATGAGCAGTTCTTC.

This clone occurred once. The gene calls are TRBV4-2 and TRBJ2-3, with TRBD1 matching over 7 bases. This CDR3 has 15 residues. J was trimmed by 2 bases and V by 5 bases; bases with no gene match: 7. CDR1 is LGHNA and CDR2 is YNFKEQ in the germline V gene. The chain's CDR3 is CASSSGQTLTDTQYF. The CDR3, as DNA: TGTGCCAGCAGCTCGGGACAGACTCTCACAGATACGCAGTATTTT.

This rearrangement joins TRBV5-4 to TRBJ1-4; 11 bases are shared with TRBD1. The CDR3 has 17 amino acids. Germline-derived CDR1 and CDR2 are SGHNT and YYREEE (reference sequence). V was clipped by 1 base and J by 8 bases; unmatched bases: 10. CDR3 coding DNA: TGTGCCAGCAGCTTGAGATTGGGGACAGGGGGAAGAGAAAAACTGTTTTTT. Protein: CASSLRLGTGGREKLFF.

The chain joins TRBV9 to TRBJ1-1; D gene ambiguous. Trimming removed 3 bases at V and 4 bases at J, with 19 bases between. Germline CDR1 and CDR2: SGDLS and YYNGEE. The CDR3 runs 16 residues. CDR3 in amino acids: CASSAEVMGFGTEAFF. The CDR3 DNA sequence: TGTGCCAGCAGCGCGGAGGTAATGGGCTTCGGCACTGAAGCTTTCTTT.

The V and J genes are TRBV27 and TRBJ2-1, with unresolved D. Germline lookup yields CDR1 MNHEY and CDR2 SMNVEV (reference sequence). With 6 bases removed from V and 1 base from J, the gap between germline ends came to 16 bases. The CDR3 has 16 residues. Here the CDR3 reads CASSPLVFESYNEQFF. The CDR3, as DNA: TGTGCCAGCAGCCCTCTAGTATTCGAGTCCTACAATGAGCAGTTCTTC.

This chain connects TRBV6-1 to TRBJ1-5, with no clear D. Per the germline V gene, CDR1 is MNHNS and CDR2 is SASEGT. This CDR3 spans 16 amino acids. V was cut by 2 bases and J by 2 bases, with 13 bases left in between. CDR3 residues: CASSEWNRVGNQPQHF. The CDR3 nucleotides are TGTGCCAGCAGTGAATGGAACAGAGTGGGCAATCAGCCCCAGCATTTT.

CDR3: CASSGEGWDEAFF. The CDR3 bases are TGTGCCAGTAGTGGGGAGGGGTGGGATGAAGCTTTCTTT. The V gene is TRBV19, the J gene TRBJ1-1; D is possibly TRBD1 (5 bases). The CDR3 runs to 13 residues. The germline V gene has CDR1 LNHDA and CDR2 SQIVND (reference sequence). V was trimmed by 5 bases and J by 7 bases, leaving 14 bases between them.

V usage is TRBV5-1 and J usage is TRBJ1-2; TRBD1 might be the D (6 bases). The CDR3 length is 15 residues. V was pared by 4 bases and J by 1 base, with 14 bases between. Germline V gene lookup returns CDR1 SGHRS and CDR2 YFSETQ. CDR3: CASSPQRGNNYGYTF. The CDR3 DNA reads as TGCGCCAGCAGCCCCCAGAGGGGGAATAACTATGGCTACACCTTC.

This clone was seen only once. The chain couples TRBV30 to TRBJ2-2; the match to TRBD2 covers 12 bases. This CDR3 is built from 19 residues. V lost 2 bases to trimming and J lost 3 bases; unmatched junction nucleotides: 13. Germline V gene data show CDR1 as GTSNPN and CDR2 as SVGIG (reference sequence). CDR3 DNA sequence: TGTGCCTGGAGTTTGGGACTCAGACTAGCGGGAGAAGACACCGGGGAGCTGTTTTTT. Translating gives CAWSLGLRLAGEDTGELFF.

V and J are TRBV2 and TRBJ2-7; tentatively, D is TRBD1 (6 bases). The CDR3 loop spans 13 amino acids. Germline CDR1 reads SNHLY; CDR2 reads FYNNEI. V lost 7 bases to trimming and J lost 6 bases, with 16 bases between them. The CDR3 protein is CASTRTAVGEQYF. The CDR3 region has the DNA TGTGCCAGCACTAGGACAGCCGTGGGCGAGCAGTACTTC.

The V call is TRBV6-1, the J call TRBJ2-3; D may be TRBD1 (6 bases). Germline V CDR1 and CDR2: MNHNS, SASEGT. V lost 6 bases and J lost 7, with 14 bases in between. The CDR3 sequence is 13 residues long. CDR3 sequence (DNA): TGTGCCAGCAGCCCGATGCAGGGGAATACGCAGTATTTT. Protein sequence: CASSPMQGNTQYF.

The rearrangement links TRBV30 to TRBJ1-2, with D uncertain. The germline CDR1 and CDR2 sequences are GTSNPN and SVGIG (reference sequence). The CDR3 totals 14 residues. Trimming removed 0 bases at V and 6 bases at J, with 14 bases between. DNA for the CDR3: TGTGCCTGGAGTGTACTAGGCTTCCGGAATGGCTACACCTTC. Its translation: CAWSVLGFRNGYTF. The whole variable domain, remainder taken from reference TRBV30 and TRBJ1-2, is SQTIHQWPATLVQPVGSPLSLECTVEGTSNPNLYWYRQAAGRGLQLLFYSVGIGQISSEVPQNLSASRPQDRQFILSSKKLLLSDSGFYLCAWSVLGFRNGYTFGSGTRLTVV.

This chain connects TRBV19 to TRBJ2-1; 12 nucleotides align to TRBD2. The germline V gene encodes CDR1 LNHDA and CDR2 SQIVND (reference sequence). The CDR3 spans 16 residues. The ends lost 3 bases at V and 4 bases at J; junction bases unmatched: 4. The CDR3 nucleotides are TGTGCCAGTAGTATCAGACTAGCGGGAGATTACAATGAGCAGTTCTTC. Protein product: CASSIRLAGDYNEQFF.